The 19 T cell receptor beta chains below were found in one sample sequenced in a study of cytomegalovirus exposure and HLA in healthy donors. PCR employed 60 Vbeta and 13 Jbeta primers. The table came from immunoSEQ multiplex PCR; TCRdb's copy has only in-frame clones and leaves some out. The repertoire holds about 200,000 clones, with 82% as singletons. Material for sequencing was PBMCs. The origin of the receptors is a boy aged 2 to 9 in good health and CMV-seronegative.

This sequence joins TRBV9 and TRBJ2-2; a possible D gene is TRBD1 (5 bases). The V and J ends lost 5 bases and 6 bases respectively, with 5 bases between them. The CDR3 covers 11 residues. CDR1 and CDR2 (germline): SGDLS, YYNGEE. The CDR3 sequence: CASRGAGELFF. CDR3 nucleotide sequence: TGTGCCAGCAGAGGGGCCGGGGAGCTGTTTTTT.

The sample holds a few counts of this clone. This rearrangement joins TRBV14 to TRBJ2-1; TRBD2 matches at 7 bases. CDR1 SGHDN and CDR2 FVKESK come from the germline V gene. The CDR3 is 16 residues long. J lost 0 bases, V lost 5 bases, and 7 bases had no gene match. CDR3 in DNA: TGTGCCAGCAGCACCTTCGGGGGGAGCTCCTACAATGAGCAGTTCTTC. Translating it yields CASSTFGGSSYNEQFF.

A remark on this clone: A read error may account for a junction end that differs from germline. This chain connects TRBV18 to TRBJ2-4, with 9 bases aligning to TRBD1. This CDR3 has 13 residues. Germline V gives CDR1 KGHSH, CDR2 LQKENI. The CDR3 sequence: CANSEGQGNIQYF. Written as DNA, the CDR3 is TGTGCCAACTCAGAGGGACAGGGAAACATTCAGTACTTC.

J is TRBJ1-6 and V is TRBV19, with D possibly matching TRBD1 (5 bases). CDR1 is LNHDA and CDR2 is SQIVND in the germline V gene (reference sequence). V was clipped by 3 bases and J by 9 bases, with 12 bases between them. The CDR3 spans 14 residues. CDR3 amino acids: CASSMEGSVSPLHF. The DNA of the CDR3 is TGTGCCAGTAGTATGGAGGGGTCAGTTTCACCCCTCCACTTT.

This chain connects TRBV6-1 to TRBJ2-2; a weak D match, TRBD1 (6 bases). CDR1 is MNHNS and CDR2 is SASEGT in the germline V gene. Trimming pared 7 bases from V and 2 bases from J, leaving 11 bases between. The CDR3 extends over 14 amino acids. As DNA, the CDR3 is TGTGCCAGCAAGAGACAGGTTAACACCGGGGAGCTGTTTTTT. Encoded protein: CASKRQVNTGELFF.

The count of this clone is one. The chain uses TRBV4-3 and TRBJ1-5, with D maybe TRBD1 (6 bases). The CDR3 runs to 16 residues. Trimming left V 0 bases short and J 1 base short, with 10 bases between. Germline CDR1 LGHNA, CDR2 YSLEER. The CDR3 DNA is TGCGCCAGCAGCCAAGATTGGGGGCCCAGCAATCAGCCCCAGCATTTT. Protein sequence: CASSQDWGPSNQPQHF.

The DNA for the CDR3 is TGTGCCAGCAGCCCGACAGATACGCAGTATTTT. Protein sequence: CASSPTDTQYF. The chain recombines TRBV5-8 with TRBJ2-3; D is uncertain. The CDR3 is 11 residues long. CDR1 and CDR2 (germline): SGHTS, YDEGEE. The V gene lost 4 bases and the J gene lost 3 bases, with 3 bases spanning the gap.

This sequence joins TRBV6-5 and TRBJ2-1; 13 nucleotides match TRBD2. This CDR3 region has 16 residues. The germline CDR1 and CDR2 sequences are MNHEY and SVGAGI. J was trimmed by 9 bases and V by 2 bases; bases with no gene match: 7. The CDR3 DNA sequence: TGTGCCAGCAGTTACCTTGGACTAGCGGGGGAGGGTGAGCAGTTCTTC. Translated: CASSYLGLAGEGEQFF.

This clone appeared a single time. J is TRBJ1-3 and V is TRBV2; the D gene is possibly TRBD1 (6 bases). The CDR3 is 17 amino acids. Germline V CDR1 and CDR2: SNHLY, FYNNEI. V shed 5 bases and J shed 0 bases, with 17 bases lying between them. The DNA for the CDR3 is TGTGCCAGCAGTAAGGTACGGACAGCTGGCTCTGGAAACACCATATATTTT. Translated, it gives CASSKVRTAGSGNTIYF.

The chain combines TRBV4-3 with TRBJ1-3; a possible D gene is TRBD1 (6 bases). CDR3 length: 15 residues. V shed 0 bases and J shed 3 bases, with 9 bases lying between them. The germline gives CDR1 LGHNA, CDR2 YSLEER. The CDR3 DNA follows: TGCGCCAGCAGCCAAGATGGGGGCTTTGGAAACACCATATATTTT. It translates to CASSQDGGFGNTIYF.

The chain has TRBV19 and TRBJ1-2; TRBD1 agrees at 9 bases. J lost 6 bases, V lost 5 bases, and 4 bases had no gene match. Germline CDR1 and CDR2: LNHDA and SQIVND (reference sequence). The CDR3 has 13 amino acids. The CDR3 DNA is TGTGCCAGTAGTCGCCGACAGGGGGATGGCTACACCTTC. Its translation is CASSRRQGDGYTF.

The V and J genes are TRBV7-9 and TRBJ2-1, with 12 bases matching TRBD2. CDR1 and CDR2 (germline): SEHNR, FQNEAQ (reference sequence). The CDR3 length is 14 residues. J lost 5 bases, V lost 4 bases, and 0 bases had no gene match. The CDR3 reads CASSSSGGDNEQFF. The CDR3 DNA sequence: TGTGCCAGCAGCTCTAGCGGGGGGGACAATGAGCAGTTCTTC.

The chain is built from TRBV20-1 and TRBJ1-2; D is unresolved. This CDR3 is 10 amino acids long. V was shortened by 8 bases and J by 5 bases, with 9 bases between the two germline ends. CDR1 is DFQATT, CDR2 SNEGSKA, per germline (reference sequence). CDR3 sequence: CSTLSYGYTF. The CDR3 DNA is TGCAGTACTTTATCGTATGGCTACACCTTC.

This sequence joins TRBV6-6 and TRBJ1-4; 8 bases match TRBD1. The germline CDR1 and CDR2 sequences are MNHNY and SVGAGI (reference sequence). The CDR3 loop spans 15 amino acids. V lost 5 bases to trimming and J lost 8 bases; unmatched junction nucleotides: 10. CDR3 amino acids: CASSAQTGVREKLFF. The CDR3, as DNA: TGTGCCAGCAGTGCTCAGACAGGGGTACGGGAAAAACTGTTTTTT.

J is TRBJ2-5 and V is TRBV18, with D maybe TRBD1 (6 bases). Germline V gene data show CDR1 as KGHSH and CDR2 as LQKENI. V lost 4 bases, J lost 2 bases, and 14 bases lay in between. CDR3 length equals 15 residues. CDR3 protein: CASSRFAGQQETQYF. CDR3 coding DNA: TGTGCCAGCTCACGATTCGCTGGACAGCAAGAGACCCAGTACTTC.

The V and J genes are TRBV7-2 and TRBJ2-1, with 9 bases aligning to TRBD2. Germline-derived CDR1 and CDR2 are SGHTA and FQGNSA. Trimming took 3 bases from V and 0 from J; bases not matched to a gene: 6. The CDR3 loop spans 17 amino acids. The CDR3 is CASSFTGLARSYNEQFF. CDR3 DNA sequence: TGTGCCAGCAGCTTCACGGGACTAGCCCGCTCCTACAATGAGCAGTTCTTC.

The V call is TRBV7-9, the J call TRBJ2-3; no clear D. Deletions cut 2 bases from V and 5 bases from J, with 8 bases between. Germline loops: CDR1 SEHNR, CDR2 FQNEAQ (reference sequence). The CDR3 is made up of 13 amino acids. The CDR3 region is CASSLSGLDTQYF. The CDR3 DNA sequence: TGTGCCAGCAGCTTATCAGGTTTAGATACGCAGTATTTT.

This rearrangement joins TRBV14 to TRBJ2-5; 8 nucleotides align to TRBD1. From germline, CDR1 is SGHDN and CDR2 FVKESK. The CDR3 length is 15 residues. J lost 5 bases, V lost 4 bases, and 9 bases had no gene match. The CDR3 DNA reads as TGTGCCAGCAGCCGACGGGACAGGATACGGGAGACCCAGTACTTC. Translation gives CASSRRDRIRETQYF.

V and J are TRBV2 and TRBJ1-2; D not certain. Germline assignment: CDR1 SNHLY and CDR2 FYNNEI. V lost 9 bases and J 4 bases, leaving 18 bases between the germline ends. The CDR3 has 14 amino acids. The CDR3 DNA reads as TGTGCCAGTTCTCAGGATGGGTATTTCTATGGCTACACCTTC. Residues: CASSQDGYFYGYTF. Supplemented by reference TRBV2 and TRBJ1-2, the full variable domain reads EPEVTQTPSHQVTQMGQEVILRCVPISNHLYFYWYRQILGQKVEFLVSFYNNEISEKSEIFDDQFSVERPDGSNFTLKIRSTKLEDSAMYFCASSQDGYFYGYTFGSGTRLTVV.